The 12 T cell receptor beta chains presented below share a single source sample, sequenced in a study of blood T cells in healthy people across ages. Using a J-beta primer mix together with a sample-barcoded 5' primer, a second PCR was run for roughly 6 to 12 cycles. TCRdb redid the calling of the 5' RACE reads with MiXCR, one entry per CDR3 protein. Among around 1.5 million distinct CDR3 sequences, approximately 59% were seen once, and the ten largest hold 6.5% to 8.5%. Sequencing was done on a sample of blood. The receptors here all came from a man aged 18 to 30 in good health.

This chain joins TRBV29-1 and TRBJ2-1; the D gene could be TRBD1 or TRBD2 (5 bases each). CDR1 SQVTM and CDR2 ANQGSEA come from the germline V gene. This CDR3 has 13 amino acids. Trimming stripped 5 bases from V and 6 bases from J, with 14 bases between. CDR3 residues: CSVTPGPSNEQFF. The CDR3 coding sequence is TGCAGCGTTACCCCGGGACCGTCCAATGAGCAGTTCTTC.

CDR3 sequence: CASSESSYYTGELFF. DNA of the CDR3: TGTGCCAGCAGTGAAAGCAGCTACTACACCGGGGAGCTGTTTTTT. The V call is TRBV6-1, the J call TRBJ2-2; D not certain. Trimming stripped 2 bases from V and 3 bases from J, with 10 bases between. Germline V gene sequence: CDR1 MNHNS, CDR2 SASEGT. The CDR3 contains 15 residues.

This chain links TRBV20-1 with TRBJ2-7, with TRBD1 matching over 9 bases. Germline trimming cut 0 bases from V and 4 bases from J; bases unmatched to any gene: 10. The germline CDR1 and CDR2 sequences are DFQATT and SNEGSKA (reference sequence). This CDR3 region has 16 residues. For the CDR3, the DNA is TGCAGTGCTAGAGATCTCATGGGACAGGGTTTGTACGAGCAGTACTTC. It translates to CSARDLMGQGLYEQYF.

In the case of this clonotype: One end of the junction fails to match germline, which may point to a read error. The chain links TRBV28 to TRBJ1-2, with no clear D. The CDR3 is 12 amino acids. Looked up from germline, CDR1 is MDHEN and CDR2 is SYDVKM. CDR3 in DNA: TGTGCCAGCATCTCCTGGGGAGCCGGCTGCACCTTC. Translating gives CASISWGAGCTF.

The V call is TRBV5-1, the J call TRBJ2-7; 12 bases map to TRBD1. Per germline, CDR1 SGHRS and CDR2 YFSETQ. The CDR3 has 16 amino acids. Trimming removed 0 bases from V and 4 bases from J; junction bases left unmatched: 5. This chain's CDR3 is CASSLDGTGGVYEQYF. In DNA form, the CDR3 reads TGCGCCAGCAGCTTGGACGGGACAGGGGGCGTATACGAGCAGTACTTC.

The chain uses TRBV11-2 and TRBJ1-2; 9 nucleotides align to TRBD1. The CDR3 extends over 16 amino acids. In germline, CDR1 is SGHAT, CDR2 FQNNGV. Trimming took 5 bases from V and 7 from J; bases not matched to a gene: 14. CDR3 in amino acids: CASSSIRDRASGGYTF. In nucleotides, the CDR3 is TGTGCCAGCAGCAGCATCCGGGACAGGGCTTCGGGTGGCTACACCTTC.

CDR3 loop: CASSQALMTYSQYF. The CDR3 DNA sequence: TGCGCCAGCAGCCAAGCCCTAATGACCTACTCCCAGTACTTC. The chain carries TRBV4-3 and TRBJ2-7; D gene ambiguous. CDR3 length: 14 residues. V shed 1 base and J shed 10 bases, with 17 bases lying between them. Germline V lookup: CDR1 LGHNA, CDR2 YSLEER.

This clonotype appeared a single time. The J gene is TRBJ1-3, the V gene TRBV2; no definite D call. With 7 bases removed from V and 0 bases from J, the gap between germline ends came to 4 bases. Germline CDR1 is SNHLY and CDR2 is FYNNEI. The CDR3 is made up of 12 amino acids. The CDR3 bases are TGTGCCAGCATACTCTCTGGAAACACCATATATTTT. Its translation is CASILSGNTIYF.

This clonotype has only one observation. The rearrangement links TRBV20-1 to TRBJ2-7; tentative D call: TRBD2 (6 bases). V lost 2 bases and J lost 2, with 22 bases in between. Germline V CDR1 and CDR2: DFQATT, SNEGSKA (reference sequence). The CDR3 has 17 amino acids. CDR3: CSARRIGPSERTYEQYF. CDR3 DNA: TGCAGTGCTAGAAGGATTGGCCCTAGCGAGAGGACCTACGAGCAGTACTTC.

This clonotype has more than one count but fewer than ten. J is TRBJ2-5 and V is TRBV10-2; D is unclear. Germline V gene sequence: CDR1 WSHSY, CDR2 SAAADI. The CDR3 is 9 amino acids. The V and J ends lost 4 bases and 7 bases respectively, with 1 base between them. This chain's CDR3 is CASSGTQYF. For the CDR3, the DNA is TGCGCCAGCAGTGGGACCCAGTACTTC.

V gene TRBV20-1 combines with J gene TRBJ1-2, with TRBD1 matching 8 bases. This CDR3 has 15 residues. Germline-derived CDR1 and CDR2 are DFQATT and SNEGSKA (reference sequence). V was pared by 0 bases and J by 4 bases, with 7 bases of the junction left unmatched. Here the CDR3 reads CSARDQHRGAYGYTF. DNA of the CDR3: TGCAGTGCTAGAGATCAGCACAGGGGGGCCTATGGCTACACCTTC.

The V call is TRBV7-9, the J call TRBJ2-1; 8 bases map to TRBD2. V was pared by 5 bases and J by 6 bases, with 3 bases of the junction left unmatched. Looked up from germline, CDR1 is SEHNR and CDR2 is FQNEAQ (reference sequence). The CDR3 is made up of 13 amino acids. The DNA of the CDR3 is TGTGCCAGCAGCCCGACTAGCGCCAATGAGCAGTTCTTC. Encoded protein: CASSPTSANEQFF.